This T cell receptor beta chain was sequenced in a study of shared clonotypes between healthy human individuals. V shed 5 bases, J shed 2 bases, and the junction held 13 bases outside the gene matches. CDR3 length: 16 amino acids. CDR1 is SGHRS and CDR2 is YFSETQ in the germline V gene. Clones were sequenced by immunoSEQ multiplex PCR, and TCRdb holds only the in-frame ones, with some missing. The repertoire has 500,000 to 550,000 clones, approximately 95% of them found once; the top ten carry about 0.06%. The sequencing sample was made of naive CD4+ T cells sorted from blood. Subset defined: CD45RA+ positively selected. V gene TRBV5-1 combines with J gene TRBJ2-7; 7 bases map to TRBD1. The receptor was derived from a woman in her twenties or thirties in good health. DNA for the CDR3: TGCGCCAGCAGTTATTCCCCGGGACAGCAAACCTACGAGCAGTACTTC. Its translation is CASSYSPGQQTYEQYF.